Listed below are T cell receptor beta chains from one sample, sequenced in a study of blood T cell repertoires in COVID-19. The method was immunoSEQ multiplex PCR; TCRdb's version includes in-frame clones alone and lacks a portion of them. The table lists around 280,000 clones, nearly 90% of them singletons. The sequenced sample was PBMCs or T cells enriched from blood (not recorded which). These receptors were obtained from a woman aged 18 to 35 with acute COVID-19. Both conserved end residues are part of each CDR3. Fields, in order: J gene, D gene, V gene, clone size, CDR3 DNA, CDR3 protein. The D gene is left open where the match is weak. Clone size is shown for a subset of rows, as once, few, many or a class of expanded clone.

j_call: TRBJ2-7
d_call: -
v_call: TRBV12-3/TRBV12-4
clone_size: -
cdr3_nt: TGTGCCAGCAGTTCGTGGACAGTCTACGAGCAGTACTTC
cdr3_aa: CASSSWTVYEQYF

j_call: TRBJ2-3
d_call: -
v_call: TRBV6-2/TRBV6-3
clone_size: -
cdr3_nt: TGTGCCAGCAGTCAACAGGGTCTTGGCACAGATACGCAGTATTTT
cdr3_aa: CASSQQGLGTDTQYF

j_call: TRBJ1-2
d_call: -
v_call: TRBV10-1
clone_size: -
cdr3_nt: TGCGCCAGCAGTCAGACAGTTAACTATGGCTACACCTTC
cdr3_aa: CASSQTVNYGYTF

j_call: TRBJ1-1
d_call: TRBD1
v_call: TRBV19
clone_size: -
cdr3_nt: TGTGCCAGTAGTATGGTGGCAGGGGGGAACACTGAAGCTTTCTTT
cdr3_aa: CASSMVAGGNTEAFF

j_call: TRBJ1-1
d_call: -
v_call: TRBV10-3
clone_size: -
cdr3_nt: TGTGCCACCGCACATCAGGGGTTGAACACTGAAGCTTTCTTT
cdr3_aa: CATAHQGLNTEAFF

j_call: TRBJ1-5
d_call: TRBD1
v_call: TRBV6-5
clone_size: -
cdr3_nt: TGTGCCAGCAGACTCGACAGGGGACGCAATCAGCCCCAGCATTTT
cdr3_aa: CASRLDRGRNQPQHF

j_call: TRBJ2-5
d_call: -
v_call: TRBV9
clone_size: -
cdr3_nt: TGTGCCAGCAGCGTAAGTGGCCGCCCGGAGACCCAGTACTTC
cdr3_aa: CASSVSGRPETQYF

j_call: TRBJ2-5
d_call: -
v_call: TRBV3-1/TRBV3-2
clone_size: -
cdr3_nt: TGTGCCAGCAGCCAAGTCCCTCTCCAGTCGCGGGAGACCCAGTACTTC
cdr3_aa: CASSQVPLQSRETQYF

j_call: TRBJ2-5
d_call: -
v_call: TRBV5-1
clone_size: -
cdr3_nt: TGCGCCAGCAGCTCGACGCCTCAGGGGGAGACCCAGTACTTC
cdr3_aa: CASSSTPQGETQYF

j_call: TRBJ1-6
d_call: TRBD1
v_call: TRBV6-5
clone_size: -
cdr3_nt: TGTGCCAGCTCACCCAGGGGGCTGGGTTCACCCCTCCACTTT
cdr3_aa: CASSPRGLGSPLHF

j_call: TRBJ2-2
d_call: TRBD2
v_call: TRBV4-2
clone_size: -
cdr3_nt: TGTGCCAGCAGCCAACACCCAGGGACTAGCGGGAGCGGGGAGCTGTTTTTT
cdr3_aa: CASSQHPGTSGSGELFF

j_call: TRBJ2-4
d_call: TRBD2
v_call: TRBV30
clone_size: -
cdr3_nt: TGTGCCTGGAGTAAGGGACTAGCGGGGTCACTAGCCAAAAACATTCAGTACTTC
cdr3_aa: CAWSKGLAGSLAKNIQYF

j_call: TRBJ2-1
d_call: TRBD1
v_call: TRBV25-1
clone_size: -
cdr3_nt: TGTGCCAGCAGTGAGGGGACAGGGGTTCGCTACAATGAGCAGTTCTTC
cdr3_aa: CASSEGTGVRYNEQFF

j_call: TRBJ2-5
d_call: TRBD1
v_call: TRBV5-1
clone_size: few
cdr3_nt: TGCGCCAGCAGCTTGGGGGCCGGGACAGGGGGAGAGACCCAGTACTTC
cdr3_aa: CASSLGAGTGGETQYF

j_call: TRBJ1-5
d_call: -
v_call: TRBV27
clone_size: -
cdr3_nt: TGTGCCAGCAGTTTGCGGGCCCAATCCCCTCAGCCCCAGCATTTT
cdr3_aa: CASSLRAQSPQPQHF

j_call: TRBJ1-4
d_call: -
v_call: TRBV28
clone_size: -
cdr3_nt: TGTGCCAGCAGTTTAGGAACTACCTTATGGGAAAAACTGTTTTTT
cdr3_aa: CASSLGTTLWEKLFF

j_call: TRBJ2-1
d_call: TRBD2
v_call: TRBV6-5
clone_size: -
cdr3_nt: TGTGCCAGCAGTCCGTCCCCGGGACTATTTCAGCAGTTCTTC
cdr3_aa: CASSPSPGLFQQFF

j_call: TRBJ2-2
d_call: -
v_call: TRBV5-1
clone_size: -
cdr3_nt: TGCGCCAGCAGCGGCGGGACGCGGAGCGGCTCCGGGGAGCTGTTTTTT
cdr3_aa: CASSGGTRSGSGELFF

j_call: TRBJ2-7
d_call: TRBD1
v_call: TRBV18
clone_size: -
cdr3_nt: TGTGCCAGCTCACCACCGTGGGACAGGGATATGAGGGAGCAGTACTTC
cdr3_aa: CASSPPWDRDMREQYF

j_call: TRBJ2-1
d_call: TRBD2
v_call: TRBV5-1
clone_size: -
cdr3_nt: TGCGCCAGCAGTACCACTAGCGGGAGCACCTACAATGAGCAGTTCTTC
cdr3_aa: CASSTTSGSTYNEQFF

j_call: TRBJ1-2
d_call: -
v_call: TRBV4-1
clone_size: -
cdr3_nt: TGCGCCAGCAGCCAAGTAATCAGGGAAAGGACTAACTATGGCTACACCTTC
cdr3_aa: CASSQVIRERTNYGYTF

j_call: TRBJ2-1
d_call: TRBD2
v_call: TRBV3-1/TRBV3-2
clone_size: -
cdr3_nt: TGTGCCAGCAGCCTCCGGACTAGCGGGGCTGTAGGGGGTGAGCAGTTCTTC
cdr3_aa: CASSLRTSGAVGGEQFF

j_call: TRBJ2-3
d_call: TRBD1
v_call: TRBV11-1
clone_size: -
cdr3_nt: TGTGCCAGCAGCCGACAGGGACCAGATACGCAGTATTTT
cdr3_aa: CASSRQGPDTQYF

j_call: TRBJ2-1
d_call: TRBD2
v_call: TRBV18
clone_size: -
cdr3_nt: TGTGCCAGCTCACCACTCGGGACTAGCGGGGGTTACAATGAGCAGTTCTTC
cdr3_aa: CASSPLGTSGGYNEQFF

j_call: TRBJ1-6
d_call: -
v_call: TRBV28
clone_size: -
cdr3_nt: TGTGCCAGCAGTTTAGTGGGGACACTAGATTCACCCCTCCACTTT
cdr3_aa: CASSLVGTLDSPLHF

j_call: TRBJ2-3
d_call: TRBD2
v_call: TRBV5-1
clone_size: -
cdr3_nt: TGCGCCAGCAGCTCAAGGACTAGCGGGATGTCCACAGATACGCAGTATTTT
cdr3_aa: CASSSRTSGMSTDTQYF

j_call: TRBJ2-7
d_call: -
v_call: TRBV4-2
clone_size: once
cdr3_nt: TGTGCCAGCAGCCAACCTCGCCGGGAGTACGAGCAGTACTTC
cdr3_aa: CASSQPRREYEQYF

j_call: TRBJ2-1
d_call: -
v_call: TRBV13
clone_size: -
cdr3_nt: TGTGCCAGCAGCTTAGAAGCGTCCTACAATGAGCAGTTCTTC
cdr3_aa: CASSLEASYNEQFF

j_call: TRBJ2-1
d_call: TRBD2
v_call: TRBV30
clone_size: -
cdr3_nt: TGTGCCTCAATAGCGGGAGGGGGAAACTACAATGAGCAGTTCTTC
cdr3_aa: CASIAGGGNYNEQFF

j_call: TRBJ2-2
d_call: TRBD2
v_call: TRBV4-3
clone_size: -
cdr3_nt: TGCGCCAGCAGCCAAGTTTGGGGGGGAGGTAGGATCGGATTAACCGGGGAGCTGTTTTTT
cdr3_aa: CASSQVWGGGRIGLTGELFF

j_call: TRBJ2-7
d_call: TRBD2
v_call: TRBV14
clone_size: -
cdr3_nt: TGTGCCAGCAGCTTAGCGGGAGGAACCTACGAGCAGTACTTC
cdr3_aa: CASSLAGGTYEQYF

j_call: TRBJ2-7
d_call: TRBD2
v_call: TRBV28
clone_size: -
cdr3_nt: TGTGCCAGCAGTTTAGTTGGGGGGACTAATGAGCAGTACTTC
cdr3_aa: CASSLVGGTNEQYF

j_call: TRBJ2-3
d_call: TRBD1
v_call: TRBV2
clone_size: -
cdr3_nt: TGTGCCAGCAGTCTGGGACAGGGGGGGCCGGATACGCAGTATTTT
cdr3_aa: CASSLGQGGPDTQYF

j_call: TRBJ1-2
d_call: TRBD1
v_call: TRBV19
clone_size: -
cdr3_nt: TGTGCCAGTAGTAGGGACAGGGGAGAAGGCTACACCTTC
cdr3_aa: CASSRDRGEGYTF

j_call: TRBJ2-3
d_call: -
v_call: TRBV9
clone_size: -
cdr3_nt: TGTGCCAGCAGCGACGGGGTGGTGGGGACAGATACGCAGTATTTT
cdr3_aa: CASSDGVVGTDTQYF

j_call: TRBJ2-4
d_call: -
v_call: TRBV7-9
clone_size: -
cdr3_nt: TGTGCCAGCAGCCCGACCCGGGTCGGAGGGGACATTCAGTACTTC
cdr3_aa: CASSPTRVGGDIQYF

j_call: TRBJ1-2
d_call: -
v_call: TRBV18
clone_size: -
cdr3_nt: TGTGCCAGCTCACCACCGACAGCCGATTCGGAGAGTCAATATGGCTACACCTTC
cdr3_aa: CASSPPTADSESQYGYTF

j_call: TRBJ1-5
d_call: -
v_call: TRBV10-2
clone_size: -
cdr3_nt: TGCGCCAGCCGGGGGGGGTCCGGTCAGCCCCAGCATTTT
cdr3_aa: CASRGGSGQPQHF

j_call: TRBJ1-6
d_call: -
v_call: TRBV7-6
clone_size: -
cdr3_nt: TGTGCCAGCAGCTTGTCCGGGGGTTCCTATAATTCACCCCTCCACTTT
cdr3_aa: CASSLSGGSYNSPLHF

j_call: TRBJ1-5
d_call: -
v_call: TRBV28
clone_size: -
cdr3_nt: TGTGCCAGCAGTTCCATCGACAGGCTAAATCAGCCCCAGCATTTT
cdr3_aa: CASSSIDRLNQPQHF

j_call: TRBJ1-3
d_call: -
v_call: TRBV3-1/TRBV3-2
clone_size: -
cdr3_nt: TGTGCCAGCAGCCACAGGGCGTCTGGAAACACCATATATTTT
cdr3_aa: CASSHRASGNTIYF

j_call: TRBJ2-2
d_call: TRBD2
v_call: TRBV13
clone_size: -
cdr3_nt: TGTGCCAGCTTGTTTCATGGTGGAGCGGGAGATCACACCGGGGAGCTGTTTTTT
cdr3_aa: CASLFHGGAGDHTGELFF

j_call: TRBJ2-2
d_call: -
v_call: TRBV7-6
clone_size: -
cdr3_nt: TGTGCCAGCAGCTCCGGCCCCTCCAGGGCCGGGGAGCTGTTTTTT
cdr3_aa: CASSSGPSRAGELFF

j_call: TRBJ1-2
d_call: -
v_call: TRBV30
clone_size: -
cdr3_nt: TGTGCCAGTAAAAGGACATCTTATGGCTACACCTTC
cdr3_aa: CASKRTSYGYTF

j_call: TRBJ2-7
d_call: TRBD2
v_call: TRBV14
clone_size: -
cdr3_nt: TGTGCCAGCAGCCAAGGGGGACTAGCCCCATACGAGCAGTACTTC
cdr3_aa: CASSQGGLAPYEQYF

j_call: TRBJ1-1
d_call: -
v_call: TRBV29-1
clone_size: -
cdr3_nt: TGCAGCGTTAGGGGGGGAGGCACTGAAGCTTTCTTT
cdr3_aa: CSVRGGGTEAFF

j_call: TRBJ1-4
d_call: -
v_call: TRBV10-3
clone_size: once
cdr3_nt: TGTGCCACAGGCACGGCCGCCACGGAAAAACTGTTTTTT
cdr3_aa: CATGTAATEKLFF

j_call: TRBJ2-1
d_call: -
v_call: TRBV9
clone_size: -
cdr3_nt: TGTGCCAGCAGCGTAGAGATAGCGAGCTACAATGAGCAGTTCTTC
cdr3_aa: CASSVEIASYNEQFF

j_call: TRBJ2-5
d_call: -
v_call: TRBV4-2
clone_size: -
cdr3_nt: TGTGCCAGCAGCCAAGACGGGGACACACAAGAGACCCAGTACTTC
cdr3_aa: CASSQDGDTQETQYF

j_call: TRBJ2-2
d_call: TRBD2
v_call: TRBV6-2/TRBV6-3
clone_size: -
cdr3_nt: TGTGCCAGCAGTTGGGGACTATGGACCGGGGAGCTGTTTTTT
cdr3_aa: CASSWGLWTGELFF

j_call: TRBJ2-7
d_call: TRBD1
v_call: TRBV11-2
clone_size: -
cdr3_nt: TGTGCCAGCAGCATCACAGGGGGTAGCTACGAGCAGTACTTC
cdr3_aa: CASSITGGSYEQYF

j_call: TRBJ2-5
d_call: -
v_call: TRBV5-1
clone_size: -
cdr3_nt: TGCGCCAGCAGCCCCCGGGGGGCCTGGGGCTACCAAGAGACCCAGTACTTC
cdr3_aa: CASSPRGAWGYQETQYF

j_call: TRBJ2-1
d_call: TRBD1
v_call: TRBV29-1
clone_size: -
cdr3_nt: TGCAGCGTTGATAGACAAGTAGTACGCACAGGGGTGAACAATGAGCAGTTCTTC
cdr3_aa: CSVDRQVVRTGVNNEQFF

j_call: TRBJ1-4
d_call: -
v_call: TRBV13
clone_size: -
cdr3_nt: TGTGCCAGCAGCTTGGGGCAGTCTAATGAAAAACTGTTTTTT
cdr3_aa: CASSLGQSNEKLFF

j_call: TRBJ1-2
d_call: -
v_call: TRBV14
clone_size: -
cdr3_nt: TGTGCCAGCAGCTTAGCACCCACGGGCTATGGCTACACCTTC
cdr3_aa: CASSLAPTGYGYTF

j_call: TRBJ2-2
d_call: -
v_call: TRBV30
clone_size: -
cdr3_nt: TGTGCCTGGATGAGGGACTTTTTACTAACCGGGGAGCTGTTTTTT
cdr3_aa: CAWMRDFLLTGELFF

j_call: TRBJ2-1
d_call: TRBD1
v_call: TRBV9
clone_size: once
cdr3_nt: TGTGCCAGCAGCCCAGGGGTTGCGACAGGGTGGAATGAGCAGTTCTTC
cdr3_aa: CASSPGVATGWNEQFF

j_call: TRBJ1-5
d_call: TRBD1
v_call: TRBV2
clone_size: -
cdr3_nt: TGTGCCAGCAGTGAAAATTGGGACAGGGGAGGTATGAGCAATCAGCCCCAGCATTTT
cdr3_aa: CASSENWDRGGMSNQPQHF

j_call: TRBJ1-5
d_call: -
v_call: TRBV19
clone_size: -
cdr3_nt: TGTGCCAGTAGCCGCCCTAGACCACAGGGTTTGGATCAGCCCCAGCATTTT
cdr3_aa: CASSRPRPQGLDQPQHF